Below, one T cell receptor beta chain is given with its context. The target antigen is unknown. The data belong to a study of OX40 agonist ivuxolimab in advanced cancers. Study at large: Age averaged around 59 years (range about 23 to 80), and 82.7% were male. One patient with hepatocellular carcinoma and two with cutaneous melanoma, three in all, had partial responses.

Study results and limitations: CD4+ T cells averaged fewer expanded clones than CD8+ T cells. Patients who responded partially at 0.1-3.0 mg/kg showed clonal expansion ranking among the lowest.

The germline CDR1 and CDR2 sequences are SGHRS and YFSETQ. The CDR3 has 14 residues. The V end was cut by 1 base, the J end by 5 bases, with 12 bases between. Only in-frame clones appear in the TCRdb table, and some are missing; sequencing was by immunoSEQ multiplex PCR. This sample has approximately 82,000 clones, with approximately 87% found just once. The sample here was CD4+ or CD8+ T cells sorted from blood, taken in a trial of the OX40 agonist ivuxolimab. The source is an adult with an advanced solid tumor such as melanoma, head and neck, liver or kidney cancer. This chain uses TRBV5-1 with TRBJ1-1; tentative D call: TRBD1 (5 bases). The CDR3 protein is CASSLPSGGTEAFF. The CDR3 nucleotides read TGCGCCAGCAGCTTGCCGTCGGGGGGAACTGAAGCTTTCTTT. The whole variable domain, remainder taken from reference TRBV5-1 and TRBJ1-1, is KAGVTQTPRYLIKTRGQQVTLSCSPISGHRSVSWYQQTPGQGLQFLFEYFSETQRNKGNFPGRFSGRQFSNSRSEMNVSTLELGDSALYLCASSLPSGGTEAFFGQGTRLTVV.